Each of the 18 T cell receptor beta chains below was sequenced from the same sample in a study of shared clonotypes between healthy human individuals. The data were produced by immunoSEQ multiplex PCR, yet TCRdb's version contains in-frame clones alone and is incomplete. Here the sample spans roughly 760,000 clones, less than 85% being singletons. Sequenced: memory CD4+ T cells sorted from blood. The subset denotes: CD45RA-negative fraction. These receptors were obtained from a woman in her 30s in good health.

This clone came up once. This may stem from a read error, because a much larger clone lies one nucleotide away. This sample also contains other DNA sequences that code for the same CDR3. The rearrangement links TRBV5-1 to TRBJ2-2; a possible D gene is TRBD1 (5 bases). Trimming cost V 0 bases and J 3 bases, with 9 bases left between them. The CDR3 extends over 15 amino acids. The germline gives CDR1 SGHRS, CDR2 YFSETQ. This chain's CDR3 is CASSLGDSDTGELFF. CDR3 DNA: TGCGCCAGCAGCTTGGGAGACAGTGACACCGGGGAGCTGTTTTTT.

Note on this clone: At one end, the junction sequence differs from germline, possibly due to a read error. CDR3 coding DNA: TGTGCCAGCAGTGAATTGCGGGTAAACGCTGGGGTCTTC. This encodes CASSELRVNAGVF. This chain links TRBV2 with TRBJ2-1, with a tentative D call TRBD2 (5 bases). Germline values: CDR1 SNHLY, CDR2 FYNNEI. The CDR3 is 13 residues long.

V usage is TRBV5-1 and J usage is TRBJ1-2; perhaps TRBD1 as D (5 bases). Germline CDR1 and CDR2: SGHRS and YFSETQ. Trimming pared 4 bases from V and 7 bases from J, leaving 23 bases between. This CDR3 region has 16 residues. Here the CDR3 DNA reads TGCGCCAGCAGCCGGTCCGGGGATCCCCTTCAGGGTGGCTACACCTTC. Encoded protein: CASSRSGDPLQGGYTF.

This chain joins TRBV19 and TRBJ2-2; 7 bases agree with TRBD2. Trimming removed 7 bases from V and 2 bases from J; junction bases left unmatched: 10. The V gene's germline CDR1 is LNHDA and CDR2 SQIVND (reference sequence). This CDR3 has 16 residues. The CDR3 DNA reads TGTGCCAGTACCCCAACCGGGACTACTAACACCGGGGAGCTGTTTTTT. Residues: CASTPTGTTNTGELFF.

This sequence joins TRBV4-1 and TRBJ1-5; 8 bases line up with TRBD1. The length of the CDR3 is 17 residues. Germline CDR1 is MGHRA and CDR2 is YSYEKL. The V gene end was trimmed by 1 base and the J gene end by 1 base; junction bases not matched to a gene: 6. This CDR3 is CASSQVQGGFSNQPQHF. In DNA, the CDR3 is TGCGCCAGCAGCCAAGTACAGGGGGGGTTCAGCAATCAGCCCCAGCATTTT.

V and J are TRBV15 and TRBJ2-3; D tentatively fits TRBD1 or TRBD2 (5 bases each). The CDR3 contains 14 residues. From germline, CDR1 is LNHNV and CDR2 YYDKDF (reference sequence). Trimming took 6 bases from V and 5 from J, leaving 15 bases between them. The CDR3 DNA sequence: TGTGCCACCAGAAGGGACCGCCTCCAAGATACGCAGTATTTT. It specifies CATRRDRLQDTQYF.

The chain has TRBV6-1 and TRBJ2-3; D is possibly TRBD1 (6 bases). The CDR3 consists of 12 residues. Germline CDR1 MNHNS, CDR2 SASEGT. The V gene lost 4 bases and the J gene lost 6 bases, with 8 bases spanning the gap. The CDR3 coding sequence is TGTGCCAGCAGTGTACAGGGTGATACGCAGTATTTT. Translated, it gives CASSVQGDTQYF.

This clone was picked up one time. The V gene is TRBV30, the J gene TRBJ2-1; 13 bases are a match to TRBD2. The junction had 12 bases not matched to a gene; V was cut back by 4 bases and J by 6 bases. Looked up from germline, CDR1 is GTSNPN and CDR2 is SVGIG (reference sequence). CDR3 length: 17 residues. CDR3 coding DNA: TGTGCCTGGAACGGAGGGACTAGCGGGAAGTTCGGCAATGAGCAGTTCTTC. Amino acid sequence: CAWNGGTSGKFGNEQFF.

The chain employs TRBV28 and TRBJ2-1; the D is unclear. The CDR3 has 16 residues. Looked up from germline, CDR1 is MDHEN and CDR2 is SYDVKM. The V and J ends lost 3 bases and 0 bases respectively, with 12 bases between them. CDR3 region: CASSFHGASSYNEQFF. The CDR3 region has the DNA TGTGCCAGCAGTTTTCACGGTGCGAGCTCCTACAATGAGCAGTTCTTC.

This rearrangement joins TRBV23-1 to TRBJ2-6; D uncertain. TRBV23-1 is an ORF, and what it does is uncertain. With 3 bases removed from V and 2 bases from J, the gap between germline ends came to 14 bases. The CDR3 length is 17 residues. CDR3 DNA: TGCGCCAGCAGTCAGCTGAAGGATAAGGCTGGGGCCAACGTCCTGACTTTC. It translates to CASSQLKDKAGANVLTF.

The rearrangement links TRBV5-4 to TRBJ2-1, with 8 bases lining up with TRBD1. Per germline, CDR1 SGHNT and CDR2 YYREEE (reference sequence). CDR3 size: 15 residues. Germline trimming cut 3 bases from V and 6 bases from J; bases unmatched to any gene: 8. CDR3 loop: CASSSFSQGANEQFF. CDR3 sequence (DNA): TGTGCCAGCAGCTCTTTTTCCCAGGGGGCCAATGAGCAGTTCTTC.

DNA of the CDR3: TGTGCCAGCAGTGCTCCCGGGACAGGGGTGCCCTACGAGCAGTACTTC. Protein: CASSAPGTGVPYEQYF. V is TRBV28 and J is TRBJ2-7; TRBD1 matches 10 bases. J was trimmed by 2 bases and V by 5 bases; bases with no gene match: 9. The CDR3 loop spans 16 amino acids. Germline V gene lookup returns CDR1 MDHEN and CDR2 SYDVKM.

This chain connects TRBV6-5 to TRBJ1-1, with D perhaps matching TRBD1 (6 bases). Per the germline V gene, CDR1 is MNHEY and CDR2 is SVGAGI. The length of the CDR3 is 14 residues. The V gene lost 8 bases and the J gene lost 6 bases, with 19 bases spanning the gap. As DNA, the CDR3 is TGTGCCAGCGGTCAGGGGATGGGGCACCCTGAAGCTTTCTTT. Its protein product is CASGQGMGHPEAFF.

The chain employs TRBV5-1 and TRBJ1-1; TRBD1 agrees at 8 bases. The CDR3 spans 14 residues. Germline CDR1 SGHRS, CDR2 YFSETQ. Germline trimming cut 1 base from V and 8 bases from J; bases unmatched to any gene: 7. The CDR3 loop is CASSLPTGGPEAFF. DNA of the CDR3: TGCGCCAGCAGCTTGCCCACAGGGGGTCCAGAAGCTTTCTTT. The full variable domain, in which reference TRBV5-1 and TRBJ1-1 provide the parts outside the CDR3, is KAGVTQTPRYLIKTRGQQVTLSCSPISGHRSVSWYQQTPGQGLQFLFEYFSETQRNKGNFPGRFSGRQFSNSRSEMNVSTLELGDSALYLCASSLPTGGPEAFFGQGTRLTVV.

V gene TRBV9 combines with J gene TRBJ2-5; 7 bases line up with TRBD1. Trimming took 3 bases from V and 5 from J; bases not matched to a gene: 10. The CDR3 is 15 amino acids. CDR1 and CDR2 (germline): SGDLS, YYNGEE. CDR3 protein: CASSGRQGWGETQYF. As DNA, the CDR3 is TGTGCCAGCAGCGGCCGACAGGGTTGGGGGGAGACCCAGTACTTC.

This clone appeared a few times. The chain has TRBV6-1 and TRBJ2-1; TRBD2 might be the D (5 bases). Germline V gene lookup returns CDR1 MNHNS and CDR2 SASEGT. This CDR3 region has 15 residues. V lost 8 bases and J 1 base, leaving 15 bases between the germline ends. The CDR3 nucleotides read TGTGCCAGCGGACTCACCCGCCAATCCTACAATGAGCAGTTCTTC. Amino acid sequence: CASGLTRQSYNEQFF.

This chain links TRBV7-2 with TRBJ2-5; 9 bases agree with TRBD2. The CDR3 loop spans 15 amino acids. The germline V gene has CDR1 SGHTA and CDR2 FQGNSA. The ends lost 4 bases at V and 5 bases at J; junction bases unmatched: 8. This CDR3 reads CASSSGTSRSETQYF. CDR3 nucleotide sequence: TGTGCCAGCAGCTCCGGGACTAGCAGGTCGGAGACCCAGTACTTC.

This clone occurred a few times. V gene TRBV2 combines with J gene TRBJ1-1; D possibly corresponds to TRBD1 (5 bases). The length of the CDR3 is 14 residues. Germline CDR1 SNHLY, CDR2 FYNNEI. The V end lost 3 bases, the J end lost 2 bases, and 10 bases lay between the germline ends. The DNA for the CDR3 is TGTGCCAGCAGTGACCGGCAGGGTAACACTGAAGCTTTCTTT. This sequence encodes CASSDRQGNTEAFF.